This TCR beta chain is drawn from a study of radiotherapy plus CTLA-4 blockade in lung cancer. Study as a whole: The study recorded objective responses in less than 20% of patients and disease control in approximately 33%.

Study observations and caveats: The best prediction of response reportedly came from early blood T cell clone dynamics, with interferon-beta.

Sequencing was performed with immunoSEQ multiplex PCR; in TCRdb, only in-frame clones are kept and a portion is missing. This sample has roughly 62,000 clones; 76% occur once, and the top ten carry 2.9%. Focal radiation plus CTLA-4 blockade with ipilimumab was given to patients with chemo-refractory metastatic non-small-cell lung cancer. With 3 bases removed from V and 3 bases from J, the gap between germline ends came to 12 bases. Germline V lookup: CDR1 LNHDA, CDR2 SQIVND (reference sequence). CDR3 length: 14 amino acids. In its sample, this clone ranks as medium-sized. Its target is unknown. The TCR originated in a human donor with non-small cell lung cancer who had a complete response to radiotherapy plus ipilimumab. The V call is TRBV19, the J call TRBJ2-7, with D unclear. The sample here was peripheral blood, taken from a patient treated with radiotherapy plus ipilimumab. CDR3 bases: TGTGCCAGTAGTATTGGCCACCCGATCTACGAGCAGTACTTC. Translating it yields CASSIGHPIYEQYF.